The 13 T cell receptor beta chains below all came from one sample that was sequenced in a study of T-cell reconstitution after alpha-beta-depleted transplantation in children (dated by TCRdb to the mid-2010s). According to the study, the label for this sample's treatment or condition signals: allogeneic hematopoietic cell transplantation with graft depleted of TCRalphabeta T cells and CD19 B cells. Library prep was done by PCR. The run used an Illumina HiSeq 2500. To normalize quantification of the TCRbeta repertoire, the TCR libraries were built with molecular barcoding that relied on unique molecular identifiers. TCRdb reworked the public reads: Q25 trimming with fastp, MiXCR clone assembly, productive beta chains retained. Identical CDR3 proteins give one entry, which carries the most common genes and DNA. The sample table holds around 440,000 distinct CDR3 sequences, of which about 10% were seen once. 2% to 2.5% of the sample belongs to the ten largest clones.

The material sequenced was PBMCs, taken before TCRalphabeta/CD19-depleted stem cell transplant. The receptor set was obtained from a child aged 2-15 years with inherited bone marrow failure, due to receive a stem cell transplant.

The sample holds many counts of this clonotype. V usage is TRBV12-3 or TRBV12-4 and J usage is TRBJ2-7; D may be TRBD2 (6 bases). This CDR3 is 14 amino acids long. The ends were cut back, 5 bases at V and 3 bases at J, with 14 bases in the middle. The CDR3 DNA is TGTGCCAGCAGTACGGGACTTCTGGACTACGAGCAGTACTTC. The encoded protein is CASSTGLLDYEQYF.

In this sample, this clonotype turned up many times. The chain links TRBV20-1 to TRBJ2-1, with unresolved D. This CDR3 spans 11 amino acids. With 6 bases removed from V and 6 bases from J, the gap between germline ends came to 9 bases. From germline, CDR1 is DFQATT and CDR2 SNEGSKA (reference sequence). CDR3 protein: CSAQTRNEQFF. The DNA of the CDR3 is TGCAGTGCACAGACTCGCAATGAGCAGTTCTTC.

This clonotype was counted ten times or more. The genes are TRBV7-9 and TRBJ2-1, with TRBD1 as a possible D gene (5 bases). V shed 1 base and J shed 3 bases, with 7 bases lying between them. Germline V CDR1 and CDR2: SEHNR, FQNEAQ (reference sequence). The CDR3 contains 14 residues. The CDR3 loop is CASSLVQGYNEQFF. The CDR3 DNA is TGTGCCAGCAGCTTAGTTCAGGGCTACAATGAGCAGTTCTTC. The full variable domain, rest sourced from reference TRBV7-9 and TRBJ2-1, is DTGVSQNPRHKITKRGQNVTFRCDPISEHNRLYWYRQTLGQGPEFLTYFQNEAQLEKSRLLSDRFSAERPKGSFSTLEIQRTEQGDSAMYLCASSLVQGYNEQFFGPGTRLTVL.

In this sample, this clonotype turned up many times. The rearrangement links TRBV7-9 to TRBJ1-1, with D perhaps matching TRBD1 (6 bases). The V end lost 6 bases, the J end lost 9 bases, and 20 bases lay between the germline ends. This CDR3 comprises 14 residues. Germline V gene sequence: CDR1 SEHNR, CDR2 FQNEAQ (reference sequence). The CDR3 DNA is TGTGCCAGCAGGGGAACAGGGTCTTTCAACCAAGCTTTCTTT. This gives the protein CASRGTGSFNQAFF.

This clonotype has at least ten counts. This chain connects TRBV15 to TRBJ2-3; the match to TRBD2 covers 11 bases. The CDR3 runs 21 residues. Trimming removed 1 base from V and 2 bases from J; junction bases left unmatched: 17. In germline, CDR1 is LNHNV, CDR2 YYDKDF (reference sequence). CDR3 bases: TGTGCCACCAGCAGAGGGACGGCACCGCTAGCGGGAGGCACCTTCACAGATACGCAGTATTTT. Translated: CATSRGTAPLAGGTFTDTQYF.

J is TRBJ2-1 and V is TRBV5-4; 15 positions agree with TRBD2. Germline lookup yields CDR1 SGHNT and CDR2 YYREEE (reference sequence). The CDR3 is 17 residues long. With 6 bases clipped from V and 12 bases from J, the junction kept 16 bases outside the gene matches. CDR3 loop: CASTQSPGLAGGGGQFF. CDR3 sequence (DNA): TGTGCCAGCACCCAAAGTCCGGGACTAGCGGGAGGAGGTGGGCAGTTCTTC.

Ten or more counts support this clonotype. The chain has TRBV6-2 or TRBV6-3 and TRBJ2-7; tentative D call: TRBD1 (6 bases). The V end was cut by 7 bases, the J end by 2 bases, with 12 bases between. The CDR3 runs to 13 residues. CDR1 is MNHEY and CDR2 is SVGEGT in the germline V gene. DNA of the CDR3: TGTGCCAGCACCCTGGACAGTGCCTACGAGCAGTACTTC. Translated, it gives CASTLDSAYEQYF.

This clonotype was seen many times. This CDR3 reads CASSSYGDEKLFF. The DNA of the CDR3 is TGTGCCAGCAGTTCTTACGGGGATGAAAAACTGTTTTTT. The V gene is TRBV12-3 or TRBV12-4, the J gene TRBJ1-4; D unresolved. Trimming cost V 4 bases and J 6 bases, with 9 bases left between them. This CDR3 region has 13 residues.

In its sample, this clonotype was seen a few times. The chain combines TRBV5-1 with TRBJ1-2; weak D call: TRBD1 (6 bases). V lost 2 bases and J lost 0, with 14 bases in between. Looked up from germline, CDR1 is SGHRS and CDR2 is YFSETQ. The CDR3 loop spans 16 amino acids. CDR3 nucleotide sequence: TGCGCCAGCAGCTTACCCACAGGGCCCACTAACTATGGCTACACCTTC. It specifies CASSLPTGPTNYGYTF.

At least ten counts were recorded for this clonotype. The chain is built from TRBV6-2 or TRBV6-3 and TRBJ2-3; 9 bases match TRBD2. Germline V CDR1 and CDR2: MNHEY, SVGEGT. The CDR3 contains 15 residues. With 2 bases clipped from V and 15 bases from J, the junction kept 15 bases outside the gene matches. CDR3 residues: CASSYSLVAGDSPYF. CDR3 in DNA: TGTGCCAGCAGTTACAGCCTGGTAGCGGGAGATAGTCCTTATTTT.

A few counts support this clonotype. The chain carries TRBV4-3 and TRBJ1-3, with unresolved D. The germline V gene encodes CDR1 LGHNA and CDR2 YSLEER. The V end lost 0 bases, the J end lost 1 base, and 10 bases lay between the germline ends. The CDR3 is 16 residues long. CDR3 region: CASSQDWDSSGNTIYF. The CDR3 nucleotides are TGCGCCAGCAGCCAAGATTGGGATTCATCTGGAAACACCATATATTTT.

This clonotype was seen many times. The rearrangement links TRBV28 to TRBJ2-1; a possible D gene is TRBD1 (5 bases). In germline, CDR1 is MDHEN, CDR2 SYDVKM. Trimming took off 5 bases at V and 2 bases at J, with 13 bases between the two ends. The CDR3 has 15 amino acids. CDR3 amino acids: CASSARQNTYNEQFF. For the CDR3, the DNA is TGTGCCAGCAGTGCCAGACAGAACACCTACAATGAGCAGTTCTTC.

Of note for this clonotype: A much larger clone lies one base from this, so it may be a read error. The chain joins TRBV20-1 to TRBJ1-1, with D hard to call. The CDR3 sequence is 17 residues long. The germline gives CDR1 DFQATT, CDR2 SNEGSKA (reference sequence). CDR3 coding DNA: TGCTGTGCTATTATCCCCATCGTCCGCTCCATGAACACTGAAGCTTTCTTT. It codes for CCAIIPIVRSMNTEAFF.